What follows are 17 T cell receptor beta chains derived from one specimen sequenced in a study of blood T cell repertoires in COVID-19 (dated by TCRdb to about 2020). Libraries were made using the immunoSEQ multiplex PCR assay. This immuneACCESS table, as held by TCRdb, lists in-frame sequences with V and J called but not all clones. Of the missing ones, under half trace to an unresolved V gene in checked studies; the others have no known cause. In this sample the table shows about 260,000 clones, roughly 86% of which occur a single time. Together, the top ten hold approximately 9.8% of the sample. Sequencing was carried out using peripheral blood. Receptor source: a man in his forties who had recovered from COVID-19.

V is TRBV7-9 and J is TRBJ1-6; D not certain. From germline, CDR1 is SEHNR and CDR2 FQNEAQ (reference sequence). Deletions cut 5 bases from V and 4 bases from J, with 15 bases between. CDR3 length equals 16 residues. In nucleotides, the CDR3 is TGTGCCAGCAGCCCGGGGTCTTCGAGTTATAATTCACCCCTCCACTTT. Translation gives CASSPGSSSYNSPLHF.

V gene TRBV12-3 or TRBV12-4 combines with J gene TRBJ2-3; D not certain. V shed 6 bases and J shed 3 bases, with 10 bases lying between them. CDR3 length equals 13 residues. The CDR3, as DNA: TGTGCCAGCAGAAAACTACCGACAGATACGCAGTATTTT. Amino acid sequence: CASRKLPTDTQYF.

This clone occurred once. The chain joins TRBV15 to TRBJ1-5; D is possibly TRBD1 (5 bases). In germline, CDR1 is LNHNV, CDR2 YYDKDF (reference sequence). Trimming took 0 bases from V and 6 from J, leaving 15 bases between them. This CDR3 spans 16 amino acids. DNA of the CDR3: TGTGCCACCAGCAGAGATGTGCAGGGAAAGGGTCAGCCCCAGCATTTT. It yields the protein CATSRDVQGKGQPQHF. The complete variable domain, with remaining parts taken from reference TRBV15 and TRBJ1-5, reads DAMVIQNPRYQVTQFGKPVTLSCSQTLNHNVMYWYQQKSSQAPKLLFHYYDKDFNNEADTPDNFQSRRPNTSFCFLDIRSPGLGDTAMYLCATSRDVQGKGQPQHFGDGTRLSIL.

The chain employs TRBV6-2 or TRBV6-3 and TRBJ2-3; 10 nucleotides align to TRBD2. The CDR3 contains 17 residues. Trimming cost V 3 bases and J 8 bases; bases outside gene matches: 14. Germline V gives CDR1 MNHEY, CDR2 SVGEGT. CDR3 DNA sequence: TGTGCCAGCAGTTATGGGACAGAGCGGGGGGGGGTTAGTACGCAGTATTTT. Protein product: CASSYGTERGGVSTQYF.

V is TRBV5-4 and J is TRBJ2-7, with a tentative D call TRBD2 (6 bases). The V gene lost 1 base and the J gene lost 2 bases, with 13 bases spanning the gap. From germline, CDR1 is SGHNT and CDR2 YYREEE (reference sequence). CDR3 length equals 15 residues. The CDR3 bases are TGTGCCAGCAGCTTGAGGCCGGGAGCCACCTACGAGCAGTACTTC. This encodes CASSLRPGATYEQYF. The full variable domain, its missing parts supplied by reference TRBV5-4 and TRBJ2-7, is ETGVTQSPTHLIKTRGQQVTLRCSSQSGHNTVSWYQQALGQGPQFIFQYYREEENGRGNFPPRFSGLQFPNYSSELNVNALELDDSALYLCASSLRPGATYEQYFGPGTRLTVT.

The chain is built from TRBV5-1 and TRBJ1-1; maybe TRBD1 (6 bases). The CDR3 contains 15 residues. Trimming stripped 4 bases from V and 4 bases from J, with 17 bases between. Germline V gene data show CDR1 as SGHRS and CDR2 as YFSETQ. DNA for the CDR3: TGCGCCAGCAGCGTATCACTGGGGGCGGTCACTGAAGCTTTCTTT. This translates into CASSVSLGAVTEAFF.

This chain uses TRBV10-3 with TRBJ1-2, with D possibly matching TRBD1 (5 bases). CDR1 is ENHRY and CDR2 is SYGVKD in the germline V gene. This CDR3 has 18 amino acids. Trimming shortened V by 7 bases and J by 0 bases, and 24 bases separated the two germline ends. CDR3 amino acids: CAITPRPPPQETNYGYTF. The CDR3 DNA sequence: TGTGCCATCACTCCACGGCCACCCCCACAGGAGACTAACTATGGCTACACCTTC.

V usage is TRBV27 and J usage is TRBJ2-7, with a weak D call TRBD2 (5 bases). V was shortened by 4 bases and J by 6 bases, with 10 bases between the two germline ends. CDR1 is MNHEY and CDR2 is SMNVEV in the germline V gene (reference sequence). The CDR3 is 12 residues long. The CDR3 loop reads CASSSSSSEQYF. As DNA, the CDR3 is TGTGCCAGCAGTTCGTCTAGCAGCGAGCAGTACTTC.

The chain links TRBV30 to TRBJ1-2; D unresolved. This CDR3 has 15 residues. Germline assignment: CDR1 GTSNPN and CDR2 SVGIG (reference sequence). V was shortened by 5 bases and J by 0 bases, with 16 bases between the two germline ends. CDR3 DNA sequence: TGTGCCTGGGGGAGGTTATCTTGGACTAACTATGGCTACACCTTC. This codes for CAWGRLSWTNYGYTF.

The chain couples TRBV18 to TRBJ2-3; the D is unclear. The CDR3 is made up of 15 amino acids. With 3 bases removed from V and 1 base from J, the gap between germline ends came to 11 bases. In germline, CDR1 is KGHSH, CDR2 LQKENI. The CDR3 here is CASSPLFTGTDTQYF. In DNA form, the CDR3 reads TGTGCCAGCTCACCGCTATTCACGGGCACAGATACGCAGTATTTT.

The chain combines TRBV7-8 with TRBJ2-2; TRBD2 matches 8 bases. CDR3 length: 14 residues. The germline CDR1 and CDR2 sequences are SGHVS and FQNEAQ. V lost 3 bases and J lost 5; bases outside the gene matches: 2. The CDR3 region is CASSFGGGTGELFF. The CDR3 DNA reads as TGTGCCAGCAGCTTCGGGGGGGGAACCGGGGAGCTGTTTTTT.

In its sample, this clone was seen once. The chain is built from TRBV7-9 and TRBJ2-1, with 7 bases that match TRBD2. CDR1 is SEHNR and CDR2 is FQNEAQ in the germline V gene (reference sequence). The CDR3 covers 16 residues. The V segment lost 5 bases and the J segment 5 bases; nucleotides outside the gene matches: 12. The CDR3 spells CASSPNKVAGDNEQFF. The CDR3, as DNA: TGTGCCAGCAGCCCCAATAAGGTAGCGGGCGACAATGAGCAGTTCTTC.

V gene TRBV6-2 or TRBV6-3 combines with J gene TRBJ2-3; 7 bases agree with TRBD2. Trimming cost V 6 bases and J 0 bases; bases outside gene matches: 15. The CDR3 has 18 residues. Germline values: CDR1 MNHEY, CDR2 SVGEGT. CDR3 in DNA: TGTGCCAGCAGCCACACCTTTTTAGGACTAGAAAGCACAGATACGCAGTATTTT. Translated: CASSHTFLGLESTDTQYF.

This sequence joins TRBV5-1 and TRBJ2-5, with no clear D. V shed 1 base and J shed 0 bases, with 4 bases lying between them. Germline V CDR1 and CDR2: SGHRS, YFSETQ. The CDR3 totals 13 residues. CDR3 region: CASSLLYQETQYF. CDR3 DNA: TGCGCCAGCAGCTTGCTCTACCAAGAGACCCAGTACTTC.

This chain links TRBV3-1 (or the pseudogene TRBV3-2) with TRBJ2-3; 10 bases match TRBD2. V lost 5 bases to trimming and J lost 3 bases; unmatched junction nucleotides: 5. CDR3 length: 15 amino acids. The V gene's germline CDR1 is LGHDT and CDR2 YNNKEL (reference sequence). The CDR3 DNA reads TGTGCCAGCAGCATAGGACTAGCGGTTACAGATACGCAGTATTTT. Translated: CASSIGLAVTDTQYF.

The rearrangement uses TRBV7-2 and TRBJ2-7; D is possibly TRBD1 (5 bases). This CDR3 is built from 18 residues. The germline CDR1 and CDR2 sequences are SGHTA and FQGNSA. V was shortened by 1 base and J by 2 bases, with 21 bases between the two germline ends. The CDR3 DNA sequence: TGTGCCAGCAGCTTAGTCGTAGGCGGCAGGGCGGTACCCTACGAGCAGTACTTC. As protein: CASSLVVGGRAVPYEQYF. The complete variable domain, with remaining parts taken from reference TRBV7-2 and TRBJ2-7, reads GAGVSQSPSNKVTEKGKDVELRCDPISGHTALYWYRQSLGQGLEFLIYFQGNSAPDKSGLPSDRFSAERTGGSVSTLTIQRTQQEDSAVYLCASSLVVGGRAVPYEQYFGPGTRLTVT.

V and J are TRBV7-2 and TRBJ2-3; 9 nucleotides agree with TRBD1. Losses at the gene ends were 2 bases for V and 1 base for J; bases not matched to a gene: 13. The CDR3 runs 19 residues. Germline CDR1 is SGHTA and CDR2 is FQGNSA. The CDR3 region has the DNA TGTGCCAGCAGCTTACGAGGGACAGGGATCCTTAAGGGCACAGATACGCAGTATTTT. This gives the protein CASSLRGTGILKGTDTQYF.